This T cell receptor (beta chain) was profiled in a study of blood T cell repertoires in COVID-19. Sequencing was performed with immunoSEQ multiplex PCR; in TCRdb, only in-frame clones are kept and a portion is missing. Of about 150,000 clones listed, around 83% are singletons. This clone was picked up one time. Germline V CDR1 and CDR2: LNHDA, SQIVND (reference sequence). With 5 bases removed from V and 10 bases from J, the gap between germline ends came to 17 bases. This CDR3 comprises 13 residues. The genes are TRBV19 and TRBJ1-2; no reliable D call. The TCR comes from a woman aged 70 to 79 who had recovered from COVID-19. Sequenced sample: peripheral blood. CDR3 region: CASSPRARGDYTF. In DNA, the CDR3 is TGTGCCAGTAGTCCCCGGGCCCGGGGAGACTACACCTTC.